Judged by abundance, the clone carrying this T cell receptor (beta chain) is medium-sized. Its antigen is not identified. The V and J ends lost 7 bases and 2 bases respectively, with 12 bases between them. The CDR3 loop spans 13 amino acids. Germline assignment: CDR1 SQVTM and CDR2 ANQGSEA. The sample is drawn from a study of tumor and adjacent non-tumor tissue in lung cancer. For the study at large: Patients were aged roughly 31 to 76, around ten men and about 5 women, stage I to III. Each sample yielded 3.9 million or so productive TCRbeta reads on average. Broader study findings: Compared with tumor, normal lung showed significantly lower TCR diversity. Normal lung showed higher cumulative top 100 clone frequency than tumor.

TCRbeta libraries were built with three rounds of nested PCR, modified from ARM-PCR. TCRdb independently ran MiXCR on the multiplex PCR reads; one entry per CDR3 protein. The data hold 90,000 to 100,000 distinct CDR3 sequences, with 75% to 85% observed a single time. No cell sorting was done before RNA was extracted from the tissue. Distant lung tissue was collected more than 3 cm away from the tumor edge. The sequence came from a man between 60 and 75 years old with small cell lung cancer. Input material: distant non-tumor lung tissue. The chain is built from TRBV29-1 and TRBJ2-1; a weak D match, TRBD1 (6 bases). CDR3 DNA: TGCAGCGACAAGACAGGTACCTACAATGAGCAGTTCTTC. Residues: CSDKTGTYNEQFF.